The 27 T cell receptor beta chains below were found in one sample sequenced in a study of blood T cell repertoires in COVID-19. Assay: immunoSEQ multiplex PCR; the TCRdb copy retains only in-frame clones and omits some. Of around 68,000 clones detected, around 86% appear once; the ten largest clones hold 6.5% to 8%. Sequenced input: peripheral blood. The receptor set was obtained from a man between 50 and 59 years old with active COVID-19.

V and J are TRBV9 and TRBJ1-5; 7 bases are a match to TRBD1. J was trimmed by 6 bases and V by 4 bases; bases with no gene match: 10. The germline V gene encodes CDR1 SGDLS and CDR2 YYNGEE. This CDR3 has 15 residues. CDR3 loop: CASSTTGAPGQPQHF. DNA of the CDR3: TGTGCCAGCAGCACTACAGGGGCCCCGGGTCAGCCCCAGCATTTT.

The gene calls are TRBV27 and TRBJ2-3; tentative D call: TRBD2 (6 bases). The CDR3 sequence is 14 residues long. Germline V CDR1 and CDR2: MNHEY, SMNVEV (reference sequence). Deletions cut 4 bases from V and 2 bases from J, with 10 bases between. The DNA for the CDR3 is TGTGCCAGCAGTTACCAGCGGGTCACAGATACGCAGTATTTT. It translates to CASSYQRVTDTQYF.

This chain connects TRBV28 to TRBJ2-3; D may be TRBD2 (6 bases). CDR1 is MDHEN, CDR2 SYDVKM, per germline. The CDR3 runs to 14 residues. V was cut by 2 bases and J by 5 bases, with 11 bases left in between. The DNA for the CDR3 is TGTGCCAGCAGTTTAGCGGGGTCGAGAGATACGCAGTATTTT. This codes for CASSLAGSRDTQYF.

This clone has only a few counts. The chain recombines TRBV6-2 or TRBV6-3 with TRBJ2-2; 7 bases are a match to TRBD2. This CDR3 region has 15 residues. The germline V gene encodes CDR1 MNHEY and CDR2 SVGEGT. With 6 bases clipped from V and 0 bases from J, the junction kept 4 bases outside the gene matches. The CDR3 sequence: CASSLGGANTGELFF. The CDR3 DNA reads TGTGCCAGCAGCCTGGGAGGGGCGAACACCGGGGAGCTGTTTTTT.

This clone was seen a handful of times. V and J are TRBV5-1 and TRBJ2-2; 10 bases fit TRBD1. Germline trimming cut 3 bases from V and 1 base from J; bases unmatched to any gene: 6. Per germline, CDR1 SGHRS and CDR2 YFSETQ. This CDR3 comprises 17 residues. This CDR3 is CASSSYRDRGNTGELFF. Here the CDR3 DNA reads TGCGCCAGCAGCTCATACCGGGACAGGGGGAACACCGGGGAGCTGTTTTTT.

The gene calls are TRBV4-1 and TRBJ2-7; 7 positions agree with TRBD2. The CDR3 consists of 18 residues. J was trimmed by 0 bases and V by 0 bases; bases with no gene match: 11. Germline-derived CDR1 and CDR2 are MGHRA and YSYEKL. CDR3 region: CASSQDPRAGVSSYEQYF. Here the CDR3 DNA reads TGCGCCAGCAGCCAAGATCCCCGGGCGGGGGTTTCCTCCTACGAGCAGTACTTC.

The gene calls are TRBV6-6 and TRBJ2-7; D is perhaps TRBD1 (6 bases). Germline CDR1 is MNHNY and CDR2 is SVGAGI (reference sequence). This CDR3 spans 16 amino acids. Trimming shortened V by 4 bases and J by 7 bases, and 23 bases separated the two germline ends. The CDR3 DNA is TGTGCCAGCAGTTCAATTGGGGACATCTACCTGGGGGAGCAGTACTTC. Its protein is CASSSIGDIYLGEQYF.

The chain combines TRBV5-1 with TRBJ2-4, with D possibly TRBD2 on 6 matching bases. V gave up 0 bases and J gave up 6 bases, with 16 bases separating them. The CDR3 is made up of 16 amino acids. Germline CDR1 and CDR2: SGHRS and YFSETQ. In DNA form, the CDR3 reads TGCGCCAGCAGCTTGGCCGGGGGAACGGGACGAAACATTCAGTACTTC. This codes for CASSLAGGTGRNIQYF.

This chain uses TRBV19 with TRBJ2-2, with TRBD2 matching over 7 bases. With 8 bases clipped from V and 4 bases from J, the junction kept 10 bases outside the gene matches. CDR3 length: 15 residues. CDR1 and CDR2 from the germline V gene are LNHDA and SQIVND (reference sequence). The CDR3 nucleotides are TGTGCCAGTTTGAGTCTAGCGGAACTCACCGGGGAGCTGTTTTTT. Protein sequence: CASLSLAELTGELFF.

This clone was counted between two and nine times. The chain recombines TRBV4-2 with TRBJ2-7; 7 positions match TRBD2. Germline CDR1 and CDR2: LGHNA and YNFKEQ. The CDR3 extends over 16 amino acids. V shed 4 bases, J shed 4 bases, and the junction held 13 bases outside the gene matches. The CDR3 bases are TGTGCCAGCAGCCCACTTGCCGCGGGAGAGGTTTACGAGCAGTACTTC. Translating it yields CASSPLAAGEVYEQYF.

The genes are TRBV5-5 and TRBJ2-2, with D possibly being TRBD2 (6 bases). Trimming cost V 5 bases and J 0 bases, with 11 bases left between them. CDR3 size: 15 residues. CDR1 and CDR2 from the germline V gene are SGHKS and YYEKEE (reference sequence). The CDR3 bases are TGTGCCAGCAGTTCTAGCGCATCGAACACCGGGGAGCTGTTTTTT. Encoded protein: CASSSSASNTGELFF.

This clone occurred a few times. This chain connects TRBV18 to TRBJ1-2; D remains unclear. Germline CDR1 is KGHSH and CDR2 is LQKENI. The CDR3 covers 14 residues. With 1 base removed from V and 2 bases from J, the gap between germline ends came to 8 bases. The CDR3 DNA follows: TGTGCCAGCTCACCACAAACAGCAAACTATGGCTACACCTTC. This codes for CASSPQTANYGYTF. The full variable domain, in which reference TRBV18 and TRBJ1-2 provide the parts outside the CDR3, is NAGVMQNPRHLVRRRGQEARLRCSPMKGHSHVYWYRQLPEEGLKFMVYLQKENIIDESGMPKERFSAEFPKEGPSILRIQQVVRGDSAAYFCASSPQTANYGYTFGSGTRLTVV.

This chain connects TRBV3-1 (or the pseudogene TRBV3-2) to TRBJ2-1; TRBD1 matches 11 bases. J gave up 4 bases and V 2 bases, and 7 bases lay outside the gene matches. CDR3 length: 17 amino acids. The germline CDR1 and CDR2 sequences are LGHDT and YNNKEL (reference sequence). CDR3 residues: CASSQLPGTGGYNEQFF. The DNA of the CDR3 is TGTGCCAGCAGCCAACTCCCCGGGACAGGGGGATACAATGAGCAGTTCTTC.

This chain links TRBV6-5 with TRBJ2-1, with D tentatively TRBD1 (6 bases). The CDR3 extends over 15 amino acids. The ends were cut back, 8 bases at V and 0 bases at J, with 14 bases in the middle. From germline, CDR1 is MNHEY and CDR2 SVGAGI. The CDR3 loop reads CASSGQLSSYNEQFF. CDR3 DNA: TGTGCCAGCTCCGGACAGTTAAGCTCCTACAATGAGCAGTTCTTC.

The chain recombines TRBV4-1 with TRBJ2-1; tentatively, D is TRBD1 (7 bases). The germline V gene has CDR1 MGHRA and CDR2 YSYEKL. The germline V and J ends were trimmed by 5 bases and 9 bases, with 14 bases remaining between them. The CDR3 consists of 13 residues. Written as DNA, the CDR3 is TGCGCCAGCAGCTCCCAGGGGGGAGGTGAGCAGTTCTTC. Its translation is CASSSQGGGEQFF.

This chain uses TRBV6-5 with TRBJ1-6; 8 nucleotides line up with TRBD1. CDR3 length: 15 residues. V trimming: 6 bases; J trimming: 13 bases; junction bases outside the gene matches: 14. In germline, CDR1 is MNHEY, CDR2 SVGAGI. CDR3 in DNA: TGTGCCAGCAGGAGGGGACAGGATCCGGGTATGCCCCTCCACTTT. Residues: CASRRGQDPGMPLHF.

The rearrangement uses TRBV5-1 and TRBJ1-6; D is undetermined. The CDR3 is 13 residues long. Germline CDR1 SGHRS, CDR2 YFSETQ. Between the trimmed V and J ends, which lost 4 bases and 7 bases, there was a span of 9 bases. The CDR3 region has the DNA TGCGCCAGCAGCCCCGGGTCGAATTCACCCCTCCACTTT. As protein: CASSPGSNSPLHF. The full variable domain, its missing parts supplied by reference TRBV5-1 and TRBJ1-6, is KAGVTQTPRYLIKTRGQQVTLSCSPISGHRSVSWYQQTPGQGLQFLFEYFSETQRNKGNFPGRFSGRQFSNSRSEMNVSTLELGDSALYLCASSPGSNSPLHFGNGTRLTVT.

Here the CDR3 DNA reads TGTGCCAGCAGCTTACAGACAGGGGGAAATGAAAAACTGTTTTTT. Translating it yields CASSLQTGGNEKLFF. This chain joins TRBV3-1 (or the pseudogene TRBV3-2) and TRBJ1-4; 9 nucleotides align to TRBD1. CDR3 size: 15 residues. V shed 5 bases, J shed 5 bases, and the junction held 6 bases outside the gene matches. CDR1 LGHDT and CDR2 YNNKEL come from the germline V gene (reference sequence).

This chain links TRBV19 with TRBJ2-5; D unclear. Germline CDR1 reads LNHDA; CDR2 reads SQIVND (reference sequence). The CDR3 length is 13 residues. The germline V and J ends were trimmed by 1 base and 2 bases, with 5 bases remaining between them. The CDR3, as DNA: TGTGCCAGTAGTATAGGCGTTCAAGAGACCCAGTACTTC. This codes for CASSIGVQETQYF.

The chain links TRBV28 to TRBJ1-4, with 8 bases aligning to TRBD1. The CDR3 is 17 residues long. The junction had 14 bases not matched to a gene; V was cut back by 6 bases and J by 5 bases. Looked up from germline, CDR1 is MDHEN and CDR2 is SYDVKM. The CDR3 coding sequence is TGTGCCAGCAGGCCCACCCCGGACAGGGCTGAAAATGAAAAACTGTTTTTT. It yields the protein CASRPTPDRAENEKLFF.

The CDR3 spells CASSPGQYFSNQPQHF. In DNA, the CDR3 is TGTGCCAGCAGCCCCGGACAATACTTTAGCAATCAGCCCCAGCATTTT. J is TRBJ1-5 and V is TRBV7-6; the D gene is possibly TRBD1 (5 bases). With 5 bases removed from V and 0 bases from J, the gap between germline ends came to 14 bases. The germline V gene encodes CDR1 SGHVS and CDR2 FNYEAQ. The CDR3 spans 16 residues.

The CDR3 DNA sequence: TGTGCCAGCAGCTTAGTAGACAGGGGGCATGAGCAGTACTTC. Encoded protein: CASSLVDRGHEQYF. The V and J genes are TRBV7-8 and TRBJ2-7, with TRBD1 matching over 10 bases. Germline lookup yields CDR1 SGHVS and CDR2 FQNEAQ. The V segment lost 1 base and the J segment 7 bases; nucleotides outside the gene matches: 4. This CDR3 is built from 14 residues.

This chain links TRBV2 with TRBJ1-2; the D gene is possibly TRBD1 (5 bases). Germline CDR1 and CDR2: SNHLY and FYNNEI. The CDR3 is made up of 15 amino acids. V gave up 5 bases and J gave up 5 bases, with 18 bases separating them. The CDR3 reads CASSTVPGSPYGYTF. DNA for the CDR3: TGTGCCAGCAGTACCGTACCAGGGTCCCCTTATGGCTACACCTTC.

The chain links TRBV9 to TRBJ1-1, with 10 bases identical to TRBD1. CDR1 is SGDLS and CDR2 is YYNGEE in the germline V gene. This CDR3 region has 14 residues. After removal of 4 bases from V and 2 bases from J, the junction contained 2 bases not matched to a gene. CDR3 residues: CASSPTGGNTEAFF. The CDR3 DNA sequence: TGTGCCAGCAGCCCGACAGGGGGCAACACTGAAGCTTTCTTT.

In its sample, this clone was seen once. The J gene is TRBJ1-4, the V gene TRBV4-2; a weak D match, TRBD1 (5 bases). CDR3 size: 15 residues. With 4 bases removed from V and 7 bases from J, the gap between germline ends came to 16 bases. CDR1 is LGHNA and CDR2 is YNFKEQ in the germline V gene. The CDR3 loop is CASSRDSSGGEKLFF. The DNA for the CDR3 is TGTGCCAGCAGCCGGGACTCCTCCGGGGGTGAAAAACTGTTTTTT.

The V gene is TRBV5-4, the J gene TRBJ2-4; 12 bases match TRBD2. Germline-derived CDR1 and CDR2 are SGHNT and YYREEE (reference sequence). After removal of 0 bases from V and 5 bases from J, the junction contained 3 bases not matched to a gene. The CDR3 is made up of 16 amino acids. The CDR3 nucleotides are TGTGCCAGCAGCTTGGGTCTAGCGGGAGGGGAAAACATTCAGTACTTC. It translates to CASSLGLAGGENIQYF. Full variable domain (remainder filled in from reference TRBV5-4 and TRBJ2-4): ETGVTQSPTHLIKTRGQQVTLRCSSQSGHNTVSWYQQALGQGPQFIFQYYREEENGRGNFPPRFSGLQFPNYSSELNVNALELDDSALYLCASSLGLAGGENIQYFGAGTRLSVL.

V and J are TRBV18 and TRBJ2-5; 11 nucleotides match TRBD1. The V gene end was trimmed by 0 bases and the J gene end by 4 bases; junction bases not matched to a gene: 4. There are 16 residues in the CDR3. CDR1 and CDR2 from the germline V gene are KGHSH and LQKENI. The CDR3 is CASSPPGQGAGETQYF. CDR3 DNA: TGTGCCAGCTCACCACCAGGACAGGGGGCCGGAGAGACCCAGTACTTC.